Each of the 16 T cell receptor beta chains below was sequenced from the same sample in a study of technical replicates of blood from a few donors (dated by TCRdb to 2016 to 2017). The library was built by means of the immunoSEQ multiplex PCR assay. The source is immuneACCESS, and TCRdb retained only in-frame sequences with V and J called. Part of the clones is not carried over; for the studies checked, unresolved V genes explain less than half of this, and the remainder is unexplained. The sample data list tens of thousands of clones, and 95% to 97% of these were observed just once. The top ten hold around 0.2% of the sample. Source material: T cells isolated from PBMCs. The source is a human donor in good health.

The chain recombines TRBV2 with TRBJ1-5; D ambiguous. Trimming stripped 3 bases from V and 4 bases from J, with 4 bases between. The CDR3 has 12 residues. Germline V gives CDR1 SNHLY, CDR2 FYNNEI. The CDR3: CASSDSNQPQHF. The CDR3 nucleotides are TGTGCCAGCAGTGACAGTAATCAGCCCCAGCATTTT.

CDR3 in DNA: TGTGCCAGCAGCTTTCTTGCCCGGGAAGCTTTCTTT. It yields the protein CASSFLAREAFF. This chain connects TRBV5-6 to TRBJ1-1; D gene unclear. The CDR3 extends over 12 amino acids. The germline V gene has CDR1 SGHDT and CDR2 YYEEEE. With 2 bases removed from V and 8 bases from J, the gap between germline ends came to 10 bases.

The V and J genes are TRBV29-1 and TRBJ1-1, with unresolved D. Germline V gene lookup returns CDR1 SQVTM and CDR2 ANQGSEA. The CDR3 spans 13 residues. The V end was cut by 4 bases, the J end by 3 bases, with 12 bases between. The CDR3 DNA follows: TGCAGCGTTGGTTTGGGCCCTGACACTGAAGCTTTCTTT. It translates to CSVGLGPDTEAFF.

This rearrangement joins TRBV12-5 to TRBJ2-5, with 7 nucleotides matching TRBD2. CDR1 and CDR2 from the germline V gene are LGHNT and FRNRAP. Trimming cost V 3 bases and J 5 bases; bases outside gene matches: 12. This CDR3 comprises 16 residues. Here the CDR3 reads CASGFRVRTSMETQYF. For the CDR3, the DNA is TGTGCTAGTGGTTTTCGCGTCCGGACTAGTATGGAGACCCAGTACTTC.

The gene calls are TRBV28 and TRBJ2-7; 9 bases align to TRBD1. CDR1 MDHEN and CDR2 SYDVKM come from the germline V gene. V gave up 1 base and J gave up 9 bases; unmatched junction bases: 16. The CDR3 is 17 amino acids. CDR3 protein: CASSLLVGGQGNWGQYF. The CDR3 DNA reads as TGTGCCAGCAGTTTATTGGTGGGGGGACAGGGAAATTGGGGGCAGTACTTC.

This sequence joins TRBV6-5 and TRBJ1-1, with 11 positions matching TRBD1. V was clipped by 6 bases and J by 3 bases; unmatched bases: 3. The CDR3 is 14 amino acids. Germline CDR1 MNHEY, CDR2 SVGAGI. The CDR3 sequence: CASRDRGLDTEAFF. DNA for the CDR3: TGTGCCAGCAGGGACAGGGGGCTGGACACTGAAGCTTTCTTT.

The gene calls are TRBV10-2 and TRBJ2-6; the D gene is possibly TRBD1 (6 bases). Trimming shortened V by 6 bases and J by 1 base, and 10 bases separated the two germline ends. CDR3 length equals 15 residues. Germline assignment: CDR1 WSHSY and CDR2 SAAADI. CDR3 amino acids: CASRATGSGANVLTF. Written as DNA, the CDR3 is TGCGCCAGCAGGGCGACAGGTTCTGGGGCCAACGTCCTGACTTTC.

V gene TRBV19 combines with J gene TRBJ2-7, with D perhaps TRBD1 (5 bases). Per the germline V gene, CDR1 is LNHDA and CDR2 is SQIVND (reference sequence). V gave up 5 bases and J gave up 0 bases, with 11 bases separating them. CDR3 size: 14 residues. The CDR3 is CASSWAGPSYEQYF. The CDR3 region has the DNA TGTGCCAGTAGTTGGGCAGGGCCCTCCTACGAGCAGTACTTC.

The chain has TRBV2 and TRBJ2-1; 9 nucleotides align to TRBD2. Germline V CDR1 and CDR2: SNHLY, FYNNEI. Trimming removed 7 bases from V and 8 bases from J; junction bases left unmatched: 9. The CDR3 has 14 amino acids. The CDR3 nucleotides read TGTGCCAGCAAACTTAGCGGGAGTCAGCATGAGCAGTTCTTC. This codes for CASKLSGSQHEQFF.

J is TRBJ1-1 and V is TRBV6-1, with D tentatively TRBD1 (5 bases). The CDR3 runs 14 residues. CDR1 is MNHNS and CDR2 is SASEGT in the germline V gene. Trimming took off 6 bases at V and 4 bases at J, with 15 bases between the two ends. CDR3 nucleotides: TGTGCCAGCAGCATAGGAGCGGGGGGCACTGAAGCTTTCTTT. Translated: CASSIGAGGTEAFF.

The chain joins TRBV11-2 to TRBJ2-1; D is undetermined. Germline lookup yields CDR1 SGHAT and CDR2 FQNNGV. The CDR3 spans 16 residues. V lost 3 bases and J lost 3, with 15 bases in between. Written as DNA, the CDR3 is TGTGCCAGCAGCTTCCTCTCGGGTCCTTTCTACAATGAGCAGTTCTTC. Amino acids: CASSFLSGPFYNEQFF.

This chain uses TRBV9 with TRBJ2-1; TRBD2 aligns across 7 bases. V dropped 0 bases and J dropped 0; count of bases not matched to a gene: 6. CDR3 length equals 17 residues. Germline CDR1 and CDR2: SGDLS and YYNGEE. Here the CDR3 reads CASSVGGGISSYNEQFF. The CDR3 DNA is TGTGCCAGCAGCGTAGGGGGGGGGATCAGCTCCTACAATGAGCAGTTCTTC.

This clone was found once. CDR3 sequence (DNA): TGCGCCAGCAGCCAAGTAGGACTAGCGGCTTACAATGAGCAGTTCTTC. Amino acids: CASSQVGLAAYNEQFF. J is TRBJ2-1 and V is TRBV4-1, with TRBD2 identical over 10 bases. The CDR3 contains 16 residues. The V gene end was trimmed by 1 base and the J gene end by 4 bases; junction bases not matched to a gene: 4. Germline CDR1 MGHRA, CDR2 YSYEKL.

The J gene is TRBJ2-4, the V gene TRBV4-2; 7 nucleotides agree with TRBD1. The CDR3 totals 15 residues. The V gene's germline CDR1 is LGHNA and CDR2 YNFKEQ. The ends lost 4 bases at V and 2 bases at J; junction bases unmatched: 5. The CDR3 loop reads CASSPRTGTKNIQYF. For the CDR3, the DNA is TGTGCCAGCAGCCCAAGGACAGGAACCAAAAACATTCAGTACTTC.

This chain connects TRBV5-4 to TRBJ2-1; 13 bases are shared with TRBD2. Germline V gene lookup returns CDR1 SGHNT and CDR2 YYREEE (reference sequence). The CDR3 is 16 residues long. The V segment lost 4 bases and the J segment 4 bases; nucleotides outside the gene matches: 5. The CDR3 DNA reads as TGTGCCAGCAGCAAAGGGACTAGCGGGACTTACAATGAGCAGTTCTTC. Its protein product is CASSKGTSGTYNEQFF.

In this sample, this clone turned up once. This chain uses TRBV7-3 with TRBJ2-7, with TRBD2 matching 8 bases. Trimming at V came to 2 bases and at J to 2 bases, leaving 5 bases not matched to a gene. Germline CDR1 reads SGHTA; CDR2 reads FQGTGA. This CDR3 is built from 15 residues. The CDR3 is CASSLSGGAPYEQYF. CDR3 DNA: TGTGCCAGCAGCTTATCCGGGGGGGCCCCCTACGAGCAGTACTTC.